This TCR beta chain was identified during a study of regulatory T cells. General observations from the study: In CD3G-deficient patients, conventional CD4+ T cells were enriched for hydrophobic CDR3 residues at positions 6 and 7.

Sorting split CD4+ cells into CD25-high CD127-low Tregs and CD25-low CD127-high conventional T cells. Amplification used 52 TRBV primers and 13 TRBJ primers. Profiled with immunoSEQ multiplex PCR; TCRdb holds only in-frame clones, not every one. The table shows about 30,000 clones, with just under 95% occurring only once. Worth noting for this clone: Its antigen is not identified.

Per the germline V gene, CDR1 is SGHRS and CDR2 is YFSETQ. The V segment lost 4 bases and the J segment 6 bases; nucleotides outside the gene matches: 9. The CDR3 has 15 amino acids. This TCR was recovered from a person between 18 and 30 years old with CD3G deficiency. The chain recombines TRBV5-1 with TRBJ2-2; 7 nucleotides align to TRBD1. The specimen sequenced was conventional CD4+ T cells sorted from blood. CDR3 in amino acids: CASSLTGDRAGELFF. The CDR3 bases are TGCGCCAGCAGCCTCACAGGGGACAGAGCCGGGGAGCTGTTTTTT.